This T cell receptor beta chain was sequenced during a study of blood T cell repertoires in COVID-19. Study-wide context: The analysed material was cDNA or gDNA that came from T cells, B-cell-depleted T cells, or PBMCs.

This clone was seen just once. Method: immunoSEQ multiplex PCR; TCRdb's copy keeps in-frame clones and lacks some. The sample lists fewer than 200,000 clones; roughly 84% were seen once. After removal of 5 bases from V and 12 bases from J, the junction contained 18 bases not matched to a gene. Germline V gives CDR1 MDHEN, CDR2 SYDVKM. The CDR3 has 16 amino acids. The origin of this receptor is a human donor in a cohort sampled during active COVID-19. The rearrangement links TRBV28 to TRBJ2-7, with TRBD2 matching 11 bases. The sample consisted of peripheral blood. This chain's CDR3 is CASSQDSGTSGPARYF. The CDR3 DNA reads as TGTGCCAGCAGTCAAGATTCCGGGACTAGCGGACCAGCACGGTACTTC.